These 27 T cell receptor beta chains were sequenced from one sample in a study of CD8 T cells in ankylosing spondylitis (dated by TCRdb to 2016 to 2017). Receptor libraries were prepared by 5' RACE. The run used an Illumina HiSeq 2500. Clones were called with MiXCR by TCRdb after fastp trimmed the public reads at Q25, and only in-frame beta chains were retained. CDR3 protein sequences are deduplicated, and each keeps its most common genes and DNA. The sample table holds a few hundred thousand distinct CDR3 sequences, of which 15% to 20% were seen once. The ten largest clones take up about a third of the sample. The sample taken for sequencing was blood, either unsorted or a sorted T cell fraction (not recorded which). Receptor source: a male donor with ankylosing spondylitis or in good health (not recorded which).

This clonotype was seen a few times. This chain joins TRBV27 and TRBJ2-7; 7 nucleotides align to TRBD2. Germline trimming cut 5 bases from V and 5 bases from J; bases unmatched to any gene: 15. CDR1 and CDR2 from the germline V gene are MNHEY and SMNVEV (reference sequence). The CDR3 has 16 amino acids. CDR3 sequence (DNA): TGTGCCAGCAGTCCAGACTGGACTAGTAGTCTCCACGAGCAGTACTTC. Protein product: CASSPDWTSSLHEQYF.

This chain uses TRBV6-2 or TRBV6-3 with TRBJ2-7; 12 positions agree with TRBD2. This CDR3 is 17 amino acids long. Germline V gene sequence: CDR1 MNHEY, CDR2 SVGEGT. V lost 3 bases and J lost 4; bases outside the gene matches: 10. The CDR3 nucleotides read TGTGCCAGCAGTTATCCGACTAGCGGGAGACCGGTGTACGAGCAGTACTTC. Translated, it gives CASSYPTSGRPVYEQYF.

The V and J genes are TRBV6-1 and TRBJ1-1, with D perhaps TRBD1 (5 bases). Germline-derived CDR1 and CDR2 are MNHNS and SASEGT. The length of the CDR3 is 15 residues. With 3 bases removed from V and 1 base from J, the gap between germline ends came to 12 bases. The CDR3 loop reads CASSEETVENTEAFF. CDR3 DNA: TGTGCCAGCAGTGAGGAGACAGTAGAGAACACTGAAGCTTTCTTT.

This chain joins TRBV7-9 and TRBJ1-5, with a tentative D call TRBD1 (6 bases). Germline V gene data show CDR1 as SEHNR and CDR2 as FQNEAQ (reference sequence). The CDR3 is 15 residues long. V was pared by 5 bases and J by 4 bases, with 15 bases between. CDR3 in DNA: TGTGCCAGCAGCGCGACTGGGACACAGAATCAGCCCCAGCATTTT. Amino acids: CASSATGTQNQPQHF.

Only a few counts were recorded for this clonotype. This chain joins TRBV7-9 and TRBJ1-2; D is undetermined. Germline loops: CDR1 SEHNR, CDR2 FQNEAQ (reference sequence). Deletions cut 0 bases from V and 3 bases from J, with 11 bases between. CDR3 length: 15 amino acids. CDR3 loop: CASSLAYGSDYGYTF. The DNA of the CDR3 is TGTGCCAGCAGCTTAGCGTACGGGTCTGACTATGGCTACACCTTC.

This chain connects TRBV3-1 to TRBJ2-5, with D tentatively TRBD2 (5 bases). This CDR3 is 15 amino acids long. Trimming left V 6 bases short and J 1 base short, with 15 bases between. The germline V gene has CDR1 LGHDT and CDR2 YNNKEL (reference sequence). CDR3 DNA: TGTGCCAGCAGAAAGAGGGCAGAATCCCAAGAGACCCAGTACTTC. Protein: CASRKRAESQETQYF.

The V and J genes are TRBV27 and TRBJ2-3; TRBD2 matches at 8 bases. Germline V gene sequence: CDR1 MNHEY, CDR2 SMNVEV (reference sequence). CDR3 length equals 16 residues. The trim removed 2 bases at V and 7 bases at J, leaving 11 bases unmatched. CDR3 bases: TGTGCCAGCAGTTTAGATTTCCCGGGAGGGCCAAATACGCAGTATTTT. The encoded protein is CASSLDFPGGPNTQYF.

This clonotype has at least ten counts. The chain has TRBV10-3 and TRBJ2-3; 9 bases align to TRBD2. The CDR3 covers 15 residues. Per germline, CDR1 ENHRY and CDR2 SYGVKD. The trim removed 2 bases at V and 5 bases at J, leaving 5 bases unmatched. The CDR3 nucleotides read TGTGCCATCAGTGAGATATCAGCGGGAGGAGATACGCAGTATTTT. Its protein is CAISEISAGGDTQYF.

The genes are TRBV27 and TRBJ2-7; D is perhaps TRBD2 (5 bases). This CDR3 comprises 13 residues. Per the germline V gene, CDR1 is MNHEY and CDR2 is SMNVEV (reference sequence). V dropped 6 bases and J dropped 6 bases, with 15 bases sitting between them. CDR3 DNA sequence: TGTGCCAGCAGCTCTTTGGAGGCGGGCGAGCAGTACTTC. The encoded protein is CASSSLEAGEQYF.

The table lists this clonotype with a few counts. V gene TRBV27 combines with J gene TRBJ2-1; 9 bases agree with TRBD1. The CDR3 loop spans 13 amino acids. Germline V CDR1 and CDR2: MNHEY, SMNVEV (reference sequence). The ends lost 2 bases at V and 9 bases at J; junction bases unmatched: 2. CDR3 sequence (DNA): TGTGCCAGCAGTTTAACAGGGGGCCTTGAGCAGTTCTTC. It encodes CASSLTGGLEQFF.

The sample holds a few counts of this clonotype. The V call is TRBV5-6, the J call TRBJ2-7, with no clear D. The germline V gene has CDR1 SGHDT and CDR2 YYEEEE. This CDR3 is 16 amino acids long. V dropped 7 bases and J dropped 1 base, with 21 bases sitting between them. The CDR3: CASGVWADTLSYEQYF. The CDR3 nucleotides read TGTGCCAGCGGTGTTTGGGCAGACACCCTTTCCTACGAGCAGTACTTC.

In this sample, this clonotype turned up many times. This chain links TRBV20-1 with TRBJ2-5; 10 bases map to TRBD2. This CDR3 spans 16 amino acids. The V gene's germline CDR1 is DFQATT and CDR2 SNEGSKA (reference sequence). The V segment lost 3 bases and the J segment 5 bases; nucleotides outside the gene matches: 12. As DNA, the CDR3 is TGCAGTGCTAGGGGGTCAGCGGGAGGGCCGGAGGAGACCCAGTACTTC. Its protein product is CSARGSAGGPEETQYF.

The genes are TRBV12-3 or TRBV12-4 and TRBJ2-2; 9 bases align to TRBD2. V gave up 1 base and J gave up 6 bases; unmatched junction bases: 9. This CDR3 contains 17 residues. Written as DNA, the CDR3 is TGTGCCAGCAGTTTAGGCACTAGCGGGTATCTGGCCGGGGAGCTGTTTTTT. As protein: CASSLGTSGYLAGELFF.

This sequence joins TRBV7-2 and TRBJ2-3; 7 bases agree with TRBD2. Germline V gene lookup returns CDR1 SGHTA and CDR2 FQGNSA. The CDR3 covers 14 residues. The V segment lost 5 bases and the J segment 6 bases; nucleotides outside the gene matches: 8. The CDR3 reads CASSAVGEGDTQYF. In DNA form, the CDR3 reads TGTGCCAGCAGCGCCGTGGGGGAGGGGGATACGCAGTATTTT. The variable domain in full, with the rest retrieved from reference TRBV7-2 and TRBJ2-3, is GAGVSQSPSNKVTEKGKDVELRCDPISGHTALYWYRQSLGQGLEFLIYFQGNSAPDKSGLPSDRFSAERTGGSVSTLTIQRTQQEDSAVYLCASSAVGEGDTQYFGPGTRLTVL.

The genes are TRBV10-3 and TRBJ2-7; 7 nucleotides match TRBD1. V shed 6 bases and J 1 base; nucleotides not matched to a gene: 9. CDR3 length: 15 amino acids. Germline CDR1 reads ENHRY; CDR2 reads SYGVKD. CDR3 nucleotides: TGTGCCATCAGGACCCCGACAGGGTCGTCCTACGAGCAGTACTTC. Translated, it gives CAIRTPTGSSYEQYF.

This clonotype was seen ten or more times. The V and J genes are TRBV4-2 and TRBJ2-1; 14 nucleotides line up with TRBD2. This CDR3 is built from 17 residues. With 4 bases clipped from V and 8 bases from J, the junction kept 10 bases outside the gene matches. CDR1 is LGHNA, CDR2 YNFKEQ, per germline. CDR3 coding DNA: TGTGCCAGCAGCCTCGGAACGGGACTAGCGGGAGTCTATGAGCAGTTCTTC. Protein: CASSLGTGLAGVYEQFF.

Ten or more counts support this clonotype. The chain is built from TRBV5-1 and TRBJ2-7; D perhaps matches TRBD2 (6 bases). The V gene's germline CDR1 is SGHRS and CDR2 YFSETQ. The CDR3 spans 16 residues. Trimming pared 0 bases from V and 2 bases from J, leaving 15 bases between. The CDR3 DNA sequence: TGCGCCAGCAGCTTGGGCCGCGGGACCGAGGCCTACGAGCAGTACTTC. Its protein is CASSLGRGTEAYEQYF.

This clonotype was seen more than once but under ten times. CDR3 protein: CSVQHLNTEAFF. The CDR3 DNA is TGCAGCGTCCAGCACCTGAACACTGAAGCTTTCTTT. The chain recombines TRBV29-1 with TRBJ1-1; D unresolved. Trimming removed 6 bases from V and 0 bases from J, with 8 bases in between. Germline values: CDR1 SQVTM, CDR2 ANQGSEA. The CDR3 has 12 residues.

This clonotype was seen more than once but under ten times. The J gene is TRBJ2-2, the V gene TRBV4-3; D possibly corresponds to TRBD1 (6 bases). The germline CDR1 and CDR2 sequences are LGHNA and YSLEER. Deletions cut 4 bases from V and 7 bases from J, with 10 bases between. The CDR3 is 13 residues long. CDR3 DNA: TGCGCCAGCAGCCTTTTAGGGGGCGGGGAGCTGTTTTTT. Its translation is CASSLLGGGELFF.

This rearrangement joins TRBV12-3 or TRBV12-4 to TRBJ1-1; unclear D gene. Trimming pared 3 bases from V and 5 bases from J, leaving 7 bases between. The CDR3 contains 12 residues. CDR3 DNA: TGTGCCAGCAGTTTCGTTGTGACTGAAGCTTTCTTT. Its translation is CASSFVVTEAFF.

The rearrangement uses TRBV7-9 and TRBJ2-5, with D hard to call. This CDR3 contains 16 residues. Trimming cost V 0 bases and J 2 bases, with 13 bases left between them. Looked up from germline, CDR1 is SEHNR and CDR2 is FQNEAQ (reference sequence). CDR3 DNA: TGTGCCAGCAGCTTAGCACCCAGAACGAAACAAGAGACCCAGTACTTC. Translated: CASSLAPRTKQETQYF.

This clonotype came up a few times. The chain joins TRBV15 to TRBJ1-6, with 9 bases that match TRBD1. V lost 4 bases and J lost 6; bases outside the gene matches: 1. The CDR3 length is 14 residues. Germline lookup yields CDR1 LNHNV and CDR2 YYDKDF (reference sequence). The CDR3 sequence is CATSTTGGNSPLHF. CDR3 DNA: TGTGCCACCAGCACGACAGGGGGTAATTCACCCCTCCACTTT.

The chain couples TRBV7-9 to TRBJ2-1; a weak D match, TRBD2 (5 bases). In germline, CDR1 is SEHNR, CDR2 FQNEAQ (reference sequence). V was pared by 4 bases and J by 4 bases, with 14 bases between. The CDR3 has 15 amino acids. The CDR3 DNA reads as TGTGCCAGCAGCTGGACTGGCGGGCCTTACAATGAGCAGTTCTTC. Amino acid sequence: CASSWTGGPYNEQFF.

This clonotype has at least ten counts. The genes are TRBV7-3 and TRBJ2-2; D is undetermined. Per the germline V gene, CDR1 is SGHTA and CDR2 is FQGTGA. The CDR3 has 14 amino acids. Trimming shortened V by 2 bases and J by 0 bases, and 4 bases separated the two germline ends. The CDR3 bases are TGTGCCAGCAGCTTATTGACGAACACCGGGGAGCTGTTTTTT. It translates to CASSLLTNTGELFF.

The chain is built from TRBV20-1 and TRBJ2-7; 10 nucleotides agree with TRBD2. Losses at the gene ends were 4 bases for V and 5 bases for J; bases not matched to a gene: 8. Germline V lookup: CDR1 DFQATT, CDR2 SNEGSKA (reference sequence). This CDR3 contains 14 residues. Here the CDR3 reads CSAIQREGGDEQYF. The CDR3 DNA reads TGCAGTGCTATTCAGCGGGAGGGTGGGGACGAGCAGTACTTC.

This clonotype was picked up many times. This chain links TRBV27 with TRBJ1-2; D is unclear. Germline-derived CDR1 and CDR2 are MNHEY and SMNVEV (reference sequence). With 0 bases removed from V and 4 bases from J, the gap between germline ends came to 6 bases. The CDR3 spans 13 residues. The CDR3 loop reads CASSLSGSYGYTF. The DNA for the CDR3 is TGTGCCAGCAGTTTATCCGGGAGCTATGGCTACACCTTC.

V gene TRBV20-1 combines with J gene TRBJ2-7; the D gene could be TRBD1 or TRBD2 (5 bases each). The V end was cut by 6 bases, the J end by 0 bases, with 21 bases between. Germline CDR1 DFQATT, CDR2 SNEGSKA (reference sequence). This CDR3 has 16 amino acids. This chain's CDR3 is CSADTRSGTSSYEQYF. The CDR3 DNA reads TGCAGTGCGGACACCCGGTCCGGGACGAGCTCCTACGAGCAGTACTTC.